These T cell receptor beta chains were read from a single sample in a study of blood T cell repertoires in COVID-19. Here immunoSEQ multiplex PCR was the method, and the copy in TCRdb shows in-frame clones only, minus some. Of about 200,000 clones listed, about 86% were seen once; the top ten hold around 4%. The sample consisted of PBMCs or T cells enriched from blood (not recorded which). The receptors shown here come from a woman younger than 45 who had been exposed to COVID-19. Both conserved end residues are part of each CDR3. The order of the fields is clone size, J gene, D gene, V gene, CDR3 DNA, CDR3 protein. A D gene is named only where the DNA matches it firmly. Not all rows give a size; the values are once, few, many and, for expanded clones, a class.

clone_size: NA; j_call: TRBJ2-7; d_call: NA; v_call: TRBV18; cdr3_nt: TGTGCCAGCTCACCTGACAGCTACGAGCAGTACTTC; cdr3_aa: CASSPDSYEQYF
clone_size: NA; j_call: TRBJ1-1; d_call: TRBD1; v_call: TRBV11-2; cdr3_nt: TGTGCCAGCAGCACACCGGGACAGGGACCTTGGGCCACTGAAGCTTTCTTT; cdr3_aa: CASSTPGQGPWATEAFF
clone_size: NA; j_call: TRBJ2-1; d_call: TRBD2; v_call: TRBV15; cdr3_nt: TGTGCCACCAGCAGTGTGGGGCTAGCGGGGGGGCACTGGAATGAGCAGTTCTTC; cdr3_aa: CATSSVGLAGGHWNEQFF
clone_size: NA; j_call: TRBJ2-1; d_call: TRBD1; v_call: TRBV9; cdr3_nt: TGTGCCAGCAGCGTAGGTCTACAGGGGGCGTCCCTGGCCTACAATGAGCAGTTCTTC; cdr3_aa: CASSVGLQGASLAYNEQFF
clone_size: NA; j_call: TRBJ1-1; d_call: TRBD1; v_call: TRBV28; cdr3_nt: TGTGCCAGCAGTTTAGGCAGGGGGCACACTGAAGCTTTCTTT; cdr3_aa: CASSLGRGHTEAFF
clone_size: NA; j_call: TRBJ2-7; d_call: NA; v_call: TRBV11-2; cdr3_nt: TGTGCCAGCAGCTTAGAGAACAGGGCCCACGAGCAGTACTTC; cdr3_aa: CASSLENRAHEQYF
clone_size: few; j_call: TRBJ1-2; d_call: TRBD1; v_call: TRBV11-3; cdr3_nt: TGTGCCAGCAGCCGAGGACAGGGCTATGGCTACACCTTC; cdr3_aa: CASSRGQGYGYTF
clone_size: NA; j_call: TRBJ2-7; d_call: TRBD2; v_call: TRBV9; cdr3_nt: TGTGCCAGCAACCCAGCGGGGGGTGCCTACGAGCAGTACTTC; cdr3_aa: CASNPAGGAYEQYF
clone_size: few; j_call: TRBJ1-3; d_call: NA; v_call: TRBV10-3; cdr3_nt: TGTGCCATCAGTGTTACTGGAAACACCATATATTTT; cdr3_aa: CAISVTGNTIYF
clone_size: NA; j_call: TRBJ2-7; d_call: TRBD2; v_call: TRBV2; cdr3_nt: TGTGCCAGCGGGGGGGGGACGGTATCCTACGAGCAGTACTTC; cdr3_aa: CASGGGTVSYEQYF
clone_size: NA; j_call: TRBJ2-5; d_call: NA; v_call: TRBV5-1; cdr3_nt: TGCGCCAGCAGCCCCGGTGGGGGGTGGCAAGAGACCCAGTACTTC; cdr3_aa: CASSPGGGWQETQYF
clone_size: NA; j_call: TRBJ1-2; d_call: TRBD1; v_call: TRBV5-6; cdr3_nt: TGTGCCAGCAGCTCCAGGACAGGTTTAATATTTTATGGCTACACCTTC; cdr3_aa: CASSSRTGLIFYGYTF
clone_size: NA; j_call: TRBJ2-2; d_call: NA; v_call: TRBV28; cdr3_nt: TGTGCCAGCAGTTTAAGCCACTACACCGGGGAGCTGTTTTTT; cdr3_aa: CASSLSHYTGELFF
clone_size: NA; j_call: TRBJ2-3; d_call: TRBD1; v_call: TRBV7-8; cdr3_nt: TGTGCCAGCAGCACGGACAGGGGGGCCGCCCTTAGCACAGATACGCAGTATTTT; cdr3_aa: CASSTDRGAALSTDTQYF
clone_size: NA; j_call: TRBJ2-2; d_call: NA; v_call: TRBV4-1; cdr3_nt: TGCGCCAGCAGCCACGAGCGGCGGGACCAAGAATACACCGGGGAGCTGTTTTTT; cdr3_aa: CASSHERRDQEYTGELFF
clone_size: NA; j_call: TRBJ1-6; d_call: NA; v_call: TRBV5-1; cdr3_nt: TGCGCCAGCAGCTTGGACTCCCCCGCCCACTCACCCCTCCACTTT; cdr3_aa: CASSLDSPAHSPLHF